This T cell receptor beta chain is drawn from a study of ipilimumab plus nivolumab after autologous stem cell transplantation. Study context: A median of 8 nivolumab and about 5 ipilimumab doses were given. General study points: TCR repertoire, Treg phenotype and gut microbiota reportedly support more study of this approach.

Ipilimumab, 1 mg/kg, started 14 to 28 days after autologous transplant. Patients got 3 mg/kg IV nivolumab weeks 1, 4, 7, 10, then biweekly through week 26. Produced via immunoSEQ multiplex PCR; TCRdb's table is partial and in-frame only. Seen here are 4,000 to 5,000 clones, around 71% observed once, and the top ten hold roughly 27%. Germline V CDR1 and CDR2: LNHDA, SQIVND (reference sequence). The CDR3 contains 15 residues. Between the trimmed V and J ends, which lost 3 bases and 6 bases, there was a span of 14 bases. A word on this clone: Its antigen is not identified.

The source material was PBMCs, sampled in a trial of ipilimumab plus nivolumab as post-transplant consolidation. This TCR derives from a male donor with multiple myeloma. The chain has TRBV19 and TRBJ1-4, with a weak D call TRBD1 (6 bases). DNA of the CDR3: TGTGCCAGTAGTATGAGTCAAGGGGGAGATGAAAAACTGTTTTTT. Amino acid sequence: CASSMSQGGDEKLFF.